These 30 T cell receptor beta chains share one sample of origin, sequenced in a study of early T cells in non-severe SARS-CoV-2 infection (dated by TCRdb to 2020 to 2022). The library was prepared using 5' RACE. For sequencing, a NextSeq 500 was employed. The public reads were quality trimmed at Q25 with fastp and then assembled into clones with MiXCR by TCRdb, keeping productive beta chains. Rows are unified per CDR3 protein, each entry keeping the most common DNA and genes. Present in this sample are fewer than 65,000 distinct CDR3 sequences, around 8.3% of which were seen just once. More than 9% of the sample belongs to the ten largest clones. The sample consisted of whole blood, taken at baseline. These receptors all stem from an adult who was a healthcare worker with PCR-confirmed SARS-CoV-2 infection or an uninfected control (not recorded which).

This clonotype was seen only a few times. The genes are TRBV7-8 and TRBJ2-6, with a tentative D call TRBD1 (6 bases). The V gene lost 5 bases and the J gene lost 2 bases, with 16 bases spanning the gap. The CDR3 sequence is 17 residues long. Germline values: CDR1 SGHVS, CDR2 FQNEAQ. Here the CDR3 DNA reads TGTGCCAGCAGCCCCTCGACACAGGGAGCTGGGGCCAACGTCCTGACTTTC. Protein sequence: CASSPSTQGAGANVLTF. Based on the CDR3 plus reference TRBV7-8 and TRBJ2-6, the full variable domain is GAGVSQSPRYKVAKRGQDVALRCDPISGHVSLFWYQQALGQGPEFLTYFQNEAQLDKSGLPSDRFFAERPEGSVSTLKIQRTQQEDSAVYLCASSPSTQGAGANVLTFGAGSRLTVL.

The chain employs TRBV12-3 or TRBV12-4 and TRBJ2-1; D gene uncertain. CDR3 length: 14 amino acids. Between the trimmed V and J ends, which lost 2 bases and 0 bases, there was a span of 5 bases. CDR3 in amino acids: CASSLSISYNEQFF. As DNA, the CDR3 is TGTGCCAGCAGTTTAAGCATCTCCTACAATGAGCAGTTCTTC.

This clonotype was observed many times. This chain connects TRBV29-1 to TRBJ2-5; D ambiguous. This CDR3 has 11 residues. Trimming pared 3 bases from V and 7 bases from J, leaving 9 bases between. Germline CDR1 reads SQVTM; CDR2 reads ANQGSEA. The CDR3 sequence: CSVDGSATQYF. For the CDR3, the DNA is TGCAGCGTTGATGGGTCTGCGACCCAGTACTTC.

This clonotype was seen only once. The rearrangement joins TRBV7-8 to TRBJ2-3; D not resolved. V dropped 2 bases and J dropped 2 bases, with 8 bases sitting between them. CDR1 is SGHVS, CDR2 FQNEAQ, per germline. The CDR3 runs to 14 residues. CDR3 sequence (DNA): TGTGCCAGCAGCTTAATGAAGAACACAGATACGCAGTATTTT. Protein sequence: CASSLMKNTDTQYF.

This clonotype was observed many times. The rearrangement links TRBV10-3 to TRBJ1-5; 11 bases align to TRBD1. V was pared by 5 bases and J by 5 bases, with 8 bases of the junction left unmatched. The CDR3 has 16 amino acids. CDR1 is ENHRY and CDR2 is SYGVKD in the germline V gene. CDR3 sequence reads: CAISSGQGASDQPQHF. CDR3 DNA: TGTGCCATCAGTAGTGGACAGGGGGCCTCGGATCAGCCCCAGCATTTT.

This clonotype was counted ten times or more. The chain combines TRBV19 with TRBJ2-3; the match to TRBD2 covers 11 bases. Trimming removed 8 bases from V and 4 bases from J; junction bases left unmatched: 5. Germline V gene lookup returns CDR1 LNHDA and CDR2 SQIVND (reference sequence). The CDR3 loop spans 14 amino acids. The CDR3 region is CASVGLADSDTQYF. CDR3 DNA: TGTGCCAGTGTGGGACTAGCGGACTCAGATACGCAGTATTTT.

CDR3 protein: CASSSGPHSYNEQFF. The CDR3 DNA reads as TGTGCCAGCAGTAGCGGGCCGCATTCCTACAATGAGCAGTTCTTC. The chain carries TRBV27 and TRBJ2-1, with D possibly being TRBD2 (6 bases). Trimming removed 5 bases from V and 1 base from J, with 12 bases in between. Per germline, CDR1 MNHEY and CDR2 SMNVEV (reference sequence). CDR3 length: 15 amino acids.

The table lists this clonotype with many counts. The chain couples TRBV27 to TRBJ2-3; the match to TRBD2 covers 8 bases. Germline V gene lookup returns CDR1 MNHEY and CDR2 SMNVEV (reference sequence). The CDR3 is 17 residues long. With V trimmed by 6 bases and J by 0 bases, 11 bases remained unmatched. CDR3 amino acids: CASSPWRGETSTDTQYF. CDR3 DNA sequence: TGTGCCAGCAGCCCCTGGCGGGGGGAGACCAGCACAGATACGCAGTATTTT.

This clonotype was picked up a small number of times. The chain links TRBV28 to TRBJ2-7; 15 positions match TRBD2. Germline trimming cut 4 bases from V and 5 bases from J; bases unmatched to any gene: 9. In germline, CDR1 is MDHEN, CDR2 SYDVKM. The length of the CDR3 is 17 residues. CDR3 residues: CASSYSGTSGRLNEQYF. CDR3 in DNA: TGTGCCAGCAGTTACTCCGGGACTAGCGGGAGGTTGAACGAGCAGTACTTC. The whole variable domain, remainder taken from reference TRBV28 and TRBJ2-7, is DVKVTQSSRYLVKRTGEKVFLECVQDMDHENMFWYRQDPGLGLRLIYFSYDVKMKEKGDIPEGYSVSREKKERFSLILESASTNQTSMYLCASSYSGTSGRLNEQYFGPGTRLTVT.

The chain is built from TRBV12-3 or TRBV12-4 and TRBJ2-7, with 10 positions matching TRBD2. V shed 4 bases and J 3 bases; nucleotides not matched to a gene: 6. The CDR3 is 15 amino acids. The CDR3, as DNA: TGTGCCAGCAGTTCACGGACTAGCGGTAACTACGAGCAGTACTTC. Its translation is CASSSRTSGNYEQYF.

This clonotype has only a few counts. The J gene is TRBJ2-3, the V gene TRBV20-1; 11 nucleotides align to TRBD1. CDR1 is DFQATT and CDR2 is SNEGSKA in the germline V gene (reference sequence). With V trimmed by 5 bases and J by 3 bases, 7 bases remained unmatched. The CDR3 spans 15 residues. The CDR3 bases are TGCAGTGCTCAACCCGGGACAGGGGGTACAGATACGCAGTATTTT. Protein sequence: CSAQPGTGGTDTQYF.

The V call is TRBV7-3, the J call TRBJ2-1; TRBD2 is a possible D gene (6 bases). The CDR3 runs 13 residues. The germline V gene encodes CDR1 SGHTA and CDR2 FQGTGA. V was pared by 4 bases and J by 4 bases, with 8 bases between. CDR3 DNA sequence: TGTGCCAGCAGCTCGGGAGATTACAATGAGCAGTTCTTC. Its protein is CASSSGDYNEQFF.

The CDR3 region has the DNA TGCAGCGCAGGGACTTTGGACAGCTACGAGCAGTACTTC. It is translated as CSAGTLDSYEQYF. This chain uses TRBV20-1 with TRBJ2-7, with D perhaps assigned TRBD1 or TRBD2 (6 bases each). CDR1 is DFQATT and CDR2 is SNEGSKA in the germline V gene (reference sequence). CDR3 length: 13 residues.

This clonotype appeared a few times. The chain joins TRBV27 to TRBJ2-7; tentatively, D is TRBD1 (6 bases). The CDR3 consists of 12 residues. Trimming left V 6 bases short and J 2 bases short, with 8 bases between. CDR1 is MNHEY, CDR2 SMNVEV, per germline (reference sequence). In DNA, the CDR3 is TGTGCCAGCAGACAGGGTACCTACGAGCAGTACTTC. Amino acids: CASRQGTYEQYF.

This clonotype was recorded at least ten times. The chain recombines TRBV9 with TRBJ2-7, with 8 bases that match TRBD1. Germline V lookup: CDR1 SGDLS, CDR2 YYNGEE. The CDR3 totals 16 residues. V shed 0 bases, J shed 3 bases, and the junction held 8 bases outside the gene matches. CDR3 nucleotide sequence: TGTGCCAGCAGCGTAGGATCCACAGGGGGGTTCTACGAGCAGTACTTC. This codes for CASSVGSTGGFYEQYF. Combining the CDR3 with reference TRBV9 and TRBJ2-7 gives the whole variable domain DSGVTQTPKHLITATGQRVTLRCSPRSGDLSVYWYQQSLDQGLQFLIQYYNGEERAKGNILERFSAQQFPDLHSELNLSSLELGDSALYFCASSVGSTGGFYEQYFGPGTRLTVT.

This clonotype was observed at least ten times. V usage is TRBV20-1 and J usage is TRBJ2-7, with D possibly TRBD2 on 6 matching bases. Deletions cut 5 bases from V and 6 bases from J, with 14 bases between. The CDR3 covers 12 residues. The germline CDR1 and CDR2 sequences are DFQATT and SNEGSKA (reference sequence). The CDR3 region has the DNA TGCAGTGCTGGCGGGACTCTTCTCGAGCAGTACTTC. Encoded protein: CSAGGTLLEQYF.

The chain combines TRBV12-3 or TRBV12-4 with TRBJ2-3, with D possibly TRBD2 on 5 matching bases. V lost 3 bases and J lost 4, with 11 bases in between. This CDR3 region has 14 residues. The CDR3 sequence: CASSFPSRADTQYF. CDR3 in DNA: TGTGCCAGCAGTTTCCCTAGCCGGGCAGATACGCAGTATTTT.

This clonotype was detected many times. The gene calls are TRBV7-6 and TRBJ1-2, with D perhaps TRBD1 (5 bases). V lost 0 bases, J lost 2 bases, and 10 bases lay in between. This CDR3 comprises 15 residues. Germline V gene sequence: CDR1 SGHVS, CDR2 FNYEAQ. As DNA, the CDR3 is TGTGCCAGCAGCTTAGCTGCAGGGCCCAACTATGGCTACACCTTC. Translated: CASSLAAGPNYGYTF.

This clonotype was picked up many times. The chain has TRBV7-2 and TRBJ1-6; possibly TRBD1 for D (5 bases). The germline V gene has CDR1 SGHTA and CDR2 FQGNSA. Trimming stripped 1 base from V and 0 bases from J, with 10 bases between. The CDR3 sequence is 17 residues long. DNA for the CDR3: TGTGCCAGCAGCTTAGTAGGGACGGGCTCCTATAATTCACCCCTCCACTTT. It codes for CASSLVGTGSYNSPLHF.

At least ten counts were recorded for this clonotype. This chain joins TRBV7-9 and TRBJ2-7; 9 bases are a match to TRBD2. The CDR3 contains 15 residues. The germline V gene has CDR1 SEHNR and CDR2 FQNEAQ (reference sequence). V trimming: 5 bases; J trimming: 3 bases; junction bases outside the gene matches: 8. The CDR3 loop reads CASSPRLADFYEQYF. CDR3 nucleotides: TGTGCCAGCAGCCCTCGACTAGCGGATTTCTACGAGCAGTACTTC.

This clonotype was detected ten times or more. V gene TRBV18 combines with J gene TRBJ2-7, with D possibly called TRBD1 or TRBD2 (5 bases each). CDR1 KGHSH and CDR2 LQKENI come from the germline V gene. CDR3 size: 14 residues. V lost 2 bases, J lost 7 bases, and 15 bases lay in between. The CDR3 here is CASSPSGEGREQYF. The CDR3 DNA reads TGTGCCAGCTCACCAAGCGGAGAGGGGAGAGAGCAGTACTTC.

In its sample, this clonotype was seen many times. The chain joins TRBV7-3 to TRBJ2-1; 12 bases are shared with TRBD1. Germline V gene sequence: CDR1 SGHTA, CDR2 FQGTGA. The junction had 5 bases not matched to a gene; V was cut back by 3 bases and J by 8 bases. The CDR3 is made up of 15 amino acids. The CDR3: CASSFGGTGGDEQFF. The CDR3 nucleotides are TGTGCCAGCAGCTTTGGTGGGACAGGGGGCGATGAGCAGTTCTTC.

The chain is built from TRBV5-5 and TRBJ1-4, with TRBD1 matching 8 bases. The CDR3 length is 15 residues. Unmatched junction bases numbered 7, after V lost 4 bases and J lost 5 bases. The germline V gene encodes CDR1 SGHKS and CDR2 YYEKEE (reference sequence). The CDR3 sequence is CASSGGQEYNEKLFF. Written as DNA, the CDR3 is TGTGCCAGCAGCGGGGGACAGGAATACAATGAAAAACTGTTTTTT. Based on the CDR3 plus reference TRBV5-5 and TRBJ1-4, the full variable domain is DAGVTQSPTHLIKTRGQQVTLRCSPISGHKSVSWYQQVLGQGPQFIFQYYEKEERGRGNFPDRFSARQFPNYSSELNVNALLLGDSALYLCASSGGQEYNEKLFFGSGTQLSVL.

This clonotype occurred a few times. V and J are TRBV6-5 and TRBJ1-1; 7 bases fit TRBD1. The CDR3 runs 13 residues. The V and J ends lost 8 bases and 6 bases, in that order; junction bases with no gene match: 9. The germline gives CDR1 MNHEY, CDR2 SVGAGI. The CDR3 nucleotides read TGTGCCAGCTCTCGACAGGGATATTCTGAAGCTTTCTTT. Its protein is CASSRQGYSEAFF.

This clonotype turned up a few times. The V call is TRBV12-3 or TRBV12-4, the J call TRBJ2-3, with unresolved D. V lost 7 bases and J lost 9, with 14 bases in between. The CDR3 contains 12 residues. The CDR3 protein is CASKLGLGTQYF. The CDR3 DNA sequence: TGTGCCAGCAAGTTAGGCTTGGGAACGCAGTATTTT.

This clonotype was detected a few times. The chain combines TRBV3-1 with TRBJ2-1; TRBD2 agrees at 9 bases. CDR3 length equals 18 residues. V gave up 1 base and J gave up 9 bases; unmatched junction bases: 16. Germline lookup yields CDR1 LGHDT and CDR2 YNNKEL (reference sequence). The CDR3: CASSQGFPGEREAPEQFF. The CDR3 DNA reads TGTGCCAGCAGCCAAGGATTCCCAGGCGAGCGGGAGGCCCCTGAGCAGTTCTTC.

This sequence joins TRBV25-1 and TRBJ2-4; 8 bases line up with TRBD2. The CDR3 sequence is 15 residues long. Germline-derived CDR1 and CDR2 are MGHDK and SYGVNS. J was trimmed by 8 bases and V by 3 bases; bases with no gene match: 9. The CDR3 DNA reads as TGTGCCAGCAGTGACGGTGGGAGCGGGGGAGACATTCAGTACTTC. It encodes CASSDGGSGGDIQYF.

The rearrangement links TRBV4-2 to TRBJ2-2; TRBD2 agrees at 9 bases. The J segment lost 1 base and the V segment lost 4 bases, leaving 4 bases of the junction unmatched. The CDR3 has 16 residues. Germline V gene sequence: CDR1 LGHNA, CDR2 YNFKEQ. The CDR3 DNA follows: TGTGCCAGCAGCCTCAGACTAGCGGAGAACACCGGGGAGCTGTTTTTT. The encoded protein is CASSLRLAENTGELFF.

This clonotype was seen a few times. This chain links TRBV6-5 with TRBJ1-6, with a tentative D call TRBD1 (6 bases). The CDR3 is 16 residues long. The V gene lost 5 bases and the J gene lost 9 bases, with 20 bases spanning the gap. The germline CDR1 and CDR2 sequences are MNHEY and SVGAGI. CDR3 in DNA: TGTGCCAGCAGTACCCGGGGGGCCGGGTACAGTTCACCCCTCCACTTT. Residues: CASSTRGAGYSSPLHF.

This clonotype was recorded at least ten times. The CDR3 nucleotides read TGTGCCAGCAGCTTAGGAAGTAGCGGGAGGTATCAGATGCTGTTTTTT. Translated, it gives CASSLGSSGRYQMLFF. The V and J genes are TRBV11-2 and TRBJ2-2, with 10 bases that match TRBD2. Per the germline V gene, CDR1 is SGHAT and CDR2 is FQNNGV. This CDR3 is built from 16 residues. V shed 1 base and J 13 bases; nucleotides not matched to a gene: 12.